The rows below give T cell receptor beta chains drawn from one sample of a study of T-cell reconstitution after alpha-beta-depleted transplantation in children. Using its own MiXCR run on the PCR reads, TCRdb lists one record per CDR3 protein. The sample shows under 20,000 distinct CDR3 sequences, 10% to 15% of them seen only once. Material: PBMCs, mostly from graft donor cells, obtained 60 days after TCRalphabeta/CD19-depleted stem cell transplant. The receptors were sampled from a female patient aged 2-9 years who had a stem cell transplant for congenital amegakaryocytic thrombocytopenia, so the T cells may come from the graft donor. The CDR3 runs from the conserved cysteine through the conserved F or W. D genes are given only for firm matches. Clone sizes are given selectively: once, few, many, or a class where the clone is expanded.

TRBV7-3,many,-,TRBJ1-2,CASSLTPLSMNTF,TGTGCCAGCAGCTTAACCCCCCTAAGTATGAACACCTTC
TRBV28,many,-,TRBJ2-3,CASSFAETPDTQYF,TGTGCCAGCAGTTTTGCTGAGACTCCAGATACGCAGTATTTT
TRBV29-1,many,-,TRBJ1-1,CSVEDGRSKDTEAFF,TGCAGCGTTGAAGACGGTCGGTCAAAGGACACTGAAGCTTTCTTT
TRBV6-4,many,TRBD2,TRBJ2-1,CASSATSGRPYNEQFF,TGTGCCAGCAGTGCGACTAGCGGGAGGCCTTACAATGAGCAGTTCTTC
TRBV12-3/TRBV12-4,many,-,TRBJ2-7,CASSLERGGEQYF,TGTGCCAGCAGTTTAGAAAGGGGTGGCGAGCAGTACTTC
TRBV5-1,many,-,TRBJ2-3,CASSGGLTDTQYF,TGCGCCAGCAGCGGGGGACTTACAGATACGCAGTATTTT
TRBV7-2,-,TRBD2,TRBJ2-1,CASSGGLAGEYNEQFF,TGTGCCAGCAGCGGGGGACTAGCGGGAGAGTATAATGAGCAGTTCTTC
TRBV4-1,many,-,TRBJ1-1,CASSQVERVNTEAFF,TGCGCCAGCAGCCAAGTCGAGCGAGTGAACACTGAAGCTTTCTTT
TRBV12-3/TRBV12-4,few,-,TRBJ1-2,CAISLHYDSGAQNYGYTF,TGTGCCATCAGTTTGCATTATGATTCGGGGGCGCAAAACTATGGCTACACCTTC
TRBV4-2,many,-,TRBJ2-3,CASSQDKEGGRETQYF,TGTGCCAGCAGCCAAGACAAAGAAGGGGGGCGGGAAACGCAGTATTTT
TRBV10-3,many,-,TRBJ2-7,CAISDLASLTYEQYF,TGTGCCATCAGTGATCTAGCGTCCCTCACCTACGAGCAGTACTTC
TRBV20-1,many,TRBD2,TRBJ2-5,CSANPPPLAGAQETQYF,TGCAGTGCTAACCCCCCCCCCCTAGCGGGAGCACAAGAGACCCAGTACTTC
TRBV30,many,-,TRBJ2-2,CAWSHPRAGVTGELFF,TGTGCCTGGAGCCACCCGAGGGCAGGGGTCACCGGGGAGCTGTTTTTT
TRBV15,many,-,TRBJ2-2,CATSRYVGSSTGELFF,TGTGCCACCAGCAGATACGTAGGGTCGAGCACCGGGGAGCTGTTTTTT
TRBV10-2,many,-,TRBJ2-5,CATNPRFQETQYF,TGCGCCACGAACCCTAGATTCCAAGAGACCCAGTACTTC
TRBV11-2,many,-,TRBJ2-7,CASSWGLGHYEQYF,TGTGCCAGCAGCTGGGGCCTCGGGCACTACGAGCAGTACTTC
TRBV5-1,few,TRBD2,TRBJ2-3,CASSLVETGGLTDTQYF,TGCGCCAGCAGCTTGGTTGAAACGGGAGGGCTCACAGATACGCAGTATTTT
TRBV29-1,-,-,TRBJ2-5,CSLGGETQYF,TGCAGCCTGGGTGGAGAGACCCAGTACTTC
TRBV5-1,many,TRBD2,TRBJ2-1,CASSSSGNPYNEQFF,TGCGCCAGCAGTTCTAGCGGGAATCCCTACAATGAGCAGTTCTTC
TRBV20-1,many,TRBD2,TRBJ2-1,CSAPGKVGLAANNEQFF,TGCAGTGCCCCCGGTAAGGTTGGGCTAGCGGCAAACAATGAGCAGTTCTTC
TRBV28,many,-,TRBJ2-3,CASSLSPGADTQYF,TGTGCCAGCAGTTTATCCCCAGGGGCAGATACGCAGTATTTT
TRBV19,-,-,TRBJ1-2,CASSIGTVVNYGYTF,TGTGCCAGTAGTATCGGGACCGTGGTGAACTATGGCTACACCTTC
TRBV20-1,many,-,TRBJ2-7,CSARLDQRVHEQYF,TGCAGTGCTAGGTTAGATCAGCGAGTCCACGAGCAGTACTTC
TRBV5-1,many,-,TRBJ2-5,CASSLEYQETQYF,TGCGCCAGCAGCTTGGAGTACCAAGAGACCCAGTACTTC
TRBV29-1,many,-,TRBJ2-4,CSVGGLAKNIQYF,TGCAGCGTCGGGGGCTTAGCCAAAAACATTCAGTACTTC
TRBV29-1,many,TRBD1,TRBJ2-7,CSVGQTYPFYEQYF,TGCAGCGTGGGACAGACCTACCCTTTTTACGAGCAGTACTTC
TRBV4-1,many,-,TRBJ1-1,CASSRWASTEAFF,TGCGCCAGCAGTCGGTGGGCAAGCACTGAAGCTTTCTTT
TRBV5-1,many,-,TRBJ1-2,CASSFNRAPNYGYTF,TGCGCCAGCAGCTTTAACAGGGCACCTAACTATGGCTACACCTTC
TRBV5-5,many,-,TRBJ2-5,CASSQGVYQETQYF,TGTGCCAGCAGTCAAGGGGTGTACCAAGAGACCCAGTACTTC
TRBV9,many,-,TRBJ2-5,CASSQPDGQETQYF,TGTGCCAGCAGCCAGCCCGACGGCCAAGAGACCCAGTACTTC
TRBV11-2,many,-,TRBJ2-1,CASSSDRTNEQFF,TGTGCCAGCAGCTCGGACAGAACAAATGAGCAGTTCTTC
TRBV24-1,many,-,TRBJ2-1,CATSSAKNEQFF,TGTGCCACCAGTTCGGCTAAGAATGAGCAGTTCTTC
TRBV15,many,-,TRBJ2-3,CATSRDRVGDTQYF,TGTGCCACCAGCAGAGACAGGGTTGGGGATACGCAGTATTTT
TRBV19,-,TRBD1,TRBJ2-7,CASTPQGAVDEQYF,TGTGCCAGTACCCCACAGGGGGCCGTCGACGAGCAGTACTTC
TRBV7-2,many,TRBD2,TRBJ2-7,CASSLASGSNYEQYF,TGTGCCAGCAGCTTGGCTAGCGGGAGTAACTACGAGCAGTACTTC
TRBV10-2,many,-,TRBJ2-5,CASSGEGETQYF,TGCGCCAGCAGTGGAGAAGGAGAGACCCAGTACTTC
TRBV7-6,many,-,TRBJ2-1,CASSPPKFAVVYNEQFF,TGTGCCAGCAGCCCCCCCAAGTTTGCGGTGGTCTACAATGAGCAGTTCTTC
TRBV7-2,few,-,TRBJ2-3,CASSSQGGNTDTQYF,TGTGCCAGCAGCTCCCAGGGGGGAAACACAGATACGCAGTATTTT
TRBV6-4,many,-,TRBJ2-2,CASSDRDTGELFF,TGTGCCAGCAGTGACAGGGACACCGGGGAGCTGTTTTTT
TRBV4-3,-,TRBD2,TRBJ2-4,CASSQDHSGRGNIQYF,TGCGCCAGCAGCCAAGATCATTCAGGGAGGGGAAACATTCAGTACTTC